This section outlines one T cell receptor (beta chain) sequence together with its context. Assay used: immunoSEQ multiplex PCR; TCRdb lists only in-frame clones, some missing. The data show around 30,000 clones, around 94% seen once. The sample belongs to a study of control samples from healthy donors and cancer patients. Between the trimmed V and J ends, which lost 3 bases and 8 bases, there was a span of 10 bases. CDR1 KGHSH and CDR2 LQKENI come from the germline V gene. The CDR3 is made up of 13 amino acids. The receptor's source is a man aged 60-69 years in good health. What was sequenced was blood. The rearrangement links TRBV18 to TRBJ1-4; D not certain. The CDR3 is CASSPQSGEKLFF. Here the CDR3 DNA reads TGTGCCAGCTCACCCCAGTCTGGCGAAAAACTGTTTTTT.